One and the same sample provided the 9 T cell receptor beta chains below, sequenced in a study of cytomegalovirus exposure and HLA in healthy donors. Sequenced by immunoSEQ multiplex PCR; TCRdb stores in-frame clones only, minus some. The sample lists over 200,000 clones; over 75% were seen once. Sequencing was done on a sample of PBMCs. Source of these receptors: a woman under 30 in good health and CMV-seropositive.

The chain combines TRBV11-2 with TRBJ2-1; a possible D gene is TRBD1 (5 bases). Per germline, CDR1 SGHAT and CDR2 FQNNGV. V lost 6 bases, J lost 4 bases, and 10 bases lay in between. The CDR3 totals 13 residues. The DNA of the CDR3 is TGTGCCAGCAGTCCAGGGCCGTACAATGAGCAGTTCTTC. Translating gives CASSPGPYNEQFF.

This clone showed up just once. J is TRBJ2-7 and V is TRBV29-1; TRBD2 matches at 9 bases. The junction had 6 bases not matched to a gene; V was cut back by 6 bases and J by 6 bases. The CDR3 contains 12 residues. Germline-derived CDR1 and CDR2 are SQVTM and ANQGSEA. CDR3 nucleotides: TGCAGCGTCAGGGGGACTAGCTCCGAGCAGTACTTC. Its translation is CSVRGTSSEQYF.

V is TRBV5-1 and J is TRBJ2-2; 10 positions match TRBD1. This CDR3 comprises 20 residues. CDR1 is SGHRS, CDR2 YFSETQ, per germline. V lost 2 bases and J lost 0; bases outside the gene matches: 13. CDR3 coding DNA: TGCGCCAGCAGCTTTGACCGGGACAGGGGTTGGGAGACGAACACCGGGGAGCTGTTTTTT. It yields the protein CASSFDRDRGWETNTGELFF.

The chain is built from TRBV7-8 and TRBJ2-1, with D perhaps matching TRBD2 (6 bases). V lost 5 bases, J lost 3 bases, and 26 bases lay in between. In germline, CDR1 is SGHVS, CDR2 FQNEAQ. The CDR3 extends over 19 amino acids. The CDR3 here is CASSPKPGLPKQYYNEQFF. CDR3 coding DNA: TGTGCCAGCAGCCCCAAGCCGGGACTTCCGAAACAATACTACAATGAGCAGTTCTTC.

This clone was seen a handful of times. V is TRBV10-3 and J is TRBJ1-2, with D unclear. CDR3 length: 14 residues. With 0 bases removed from V and 6 bases from J, the gap between germline ends came to 11 bases. Germline V CDR1 and CDR2: ENHRY, SYGVKD. The CDR3 bases are TGTGCCATCAGTGAGTCGATTGAACTTAATGGCTACACCTTC. Protein sequence: CAISESIELNGYTF.

The genes are TRBV25-1 and TRBJ2-7, with TRBD2 matching over 14 bases. After removal of 6 bases from V and 3 bases from J, the junction contained 7 bases not matched to a gene. This CDR3 is 16 amino acids long. CDR1 and CDR2 (germline): MGHDK, SYGVNS. The CDR3 DNA sequence: TGTGCCAGCAGCTTGACTAGCGGGAGGGCCGGCTACGAGCAGTACTTC. The encoded protein is CASSLTSGRAGYEQYF.

This chain connects TRBV30 to TRBJ2-2; possibly TRBD2 for D (6 bases). The CDR3 has 14 residues. Germline V CDR1 and CDR2: GTSNPN, SVGIG (reference sequence). V shed 2 bases and J shed 4 bases, with 11 bases lying between them. The CDR3 DNA follows: TGTGCCTGGAGTTGGGCGGAGGGCACCGGGGAGCTGTTTTTT. It translates to CAWSWAEGTGELFF.

V is TRBV2 and J is TRBJ1-1; D ambiguous. Trimming cost V 2 bases and J 4 bases, with 5 bases left between them. CDR1 and CDR2 from the germline V gene are SNHLY and FYNNEI. CDR3 length: 12 amino acids. The CDR3 sequence is CASSETATEAFF. The CDR3 DNA follows: TGTGCCAGCAGTGAAACTGCCACTGAAGCTTTCTTT.

CDR3 coding DNA: TGTGCCAGCAGCTTAGCGGCGTGGGGGAACACTGAAGCTTTCTTT. It is translated as CASSLAAWGNTEAFF. The chain recombines TRBV5-4 with TRBJ1-1; D gene ambiguous. CDR1 and CDR2 from the germline V gene are SGHNT and YYREEE (reference sequence). This CDR3 contains 15 residues. The ends were cut back, 2 bases at V and 1 base at J, with 12 bases in the middle.